The table lists the clone carrying this T cell receptor beta chain with many counts. This sample is part of a study of T cells of healthy individuals. TCRdb re-called the 5' RACE reads with MiXCR, one entry per CDR3 protein. The table lists about 60,000 distinct CDR3 sequences, 15% to 20% of them singletons. The V and J ends lost 7 bases and 5 bases, in that order; junction bases with no gene match: 9. In germline, CDR1 is SQVTM, CDR2 ANQGSEA. There are 13 residues in the CDR3. V gene TRBV29-1 combines with J gene TRBJ2-5; 8 positions match TRBD1. This clonotype originated in a human donor in good health. CDR3: CSGGQVLTETQYF. The CDR3 bases are TGCAGCGGGGGACAGGTTCTGACGGAGACCCAGTACTTC. Full variable domain (remainder filled in from reference TRBV29-1 and TRBJ2-5): SAVISQKPSRDICQRGTSLTIQCQVDSQVTMMFWYRQQPGQSLTLIATANQGSEATYESGFVIDKFPISRPNLTFSTLTVSNMSPEDSSIYLCSGGQVLTETQYFGPGTRLLVL.